This T cell receptor beta chain was sequenced during a study of cytomegalovirus exposure and HLA in healthy donors. Study summary: The Caucasian-associated ancestry cluster contained about four fifths of the roughly 400 genotyped donors.

About this clone itself: Its antigen remains unidentified.

Study-wide points: Immune exposure was documented only through CMV serostatus.

The PCR contained 60 Vbeta and 13 Jbeta primers. In the source study's methods: About 11 million of 70 million to 80 million unique TCR beta chains were shared, per a later count. Data came from immunoSEQ multiplex PCR; TCRdb stores just in-frame clones and leaves some out. The V and J calls and clone size come from that table; D and trimming were worked out from the DNA. The sample consists of about 99,000 clones, around three quarters of them appearing once. The V and J ends lost 1 base and 1 base, in that order; junction bases with no gene match: 6. In germline, CDR1 is MGHRA, CDR2 YSYEKL. The CDR3 is 17 amino acids.

Sequencing used PBMCs. The clonotype comes from a male donor in good health and CMV-seropositive. This chain joins TRBV4-1 and TRBJ1-5; 8 bases are shared with TRBD1. CDR3 coding DNA: TGCGCCAGCAGCCAAGGGTTAAGACAGGGGAGCAATCAGCCCCAGCATTTT. Its translation is CASSQGLRQGSNQPQHF.